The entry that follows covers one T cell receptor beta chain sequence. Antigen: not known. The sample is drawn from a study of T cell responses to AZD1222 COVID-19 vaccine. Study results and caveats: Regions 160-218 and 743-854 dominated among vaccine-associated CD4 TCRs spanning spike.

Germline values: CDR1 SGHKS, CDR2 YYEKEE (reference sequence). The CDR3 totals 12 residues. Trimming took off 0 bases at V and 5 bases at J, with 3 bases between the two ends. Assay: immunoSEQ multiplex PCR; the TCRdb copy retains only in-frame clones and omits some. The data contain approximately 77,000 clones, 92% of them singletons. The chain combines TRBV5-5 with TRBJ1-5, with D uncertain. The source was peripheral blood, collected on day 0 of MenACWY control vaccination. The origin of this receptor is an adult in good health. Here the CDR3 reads CASSLDYQPQHF. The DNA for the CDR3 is TGTGCCAGCAGCTTGGATTATCAGCCCCAGCATTTT.